This TCR beta chain was observed in a study of T-cell reconstitution after alpha-beta-depleted transplantation in children. Points from the study as a whole: By one year post-transplant, T-cell counts and diversity largely arose from T cells that were newly produced.

Trimming cost V 5 bases and J 2 bases; bases outside gene matches: 6. The CDR3 extends over 15 amino acids. CDR1 is MDHEN and CDR2 is SYDVKM in the germline V gene. TCRbeta library preparation incorporated unique molecular identifiers. TCRdb used MiXCR to reprocess the PCR reads, holding one entry per CDR3 protein. The table records more than 40,000 distinct CDR3 sequences, nearly 9.5% of them present only once. This clonotype was recorded at least ten times. Its target is not known. V is TRBV28 and J is TRBJ1-5; 7 bases are a match to TRBD1. The sequences come from PBMCs, mostly from graft donor cells, collected 60 days after TCRalphabeta/CD19-depleted stem cell transplant. The receptor was isolated from a male patient aged 2 to 10 who had a stem cell transplant for chronic granulomatous disease, so the T cells may come from the graft donor. The CDR3 spells CASSGRQGRNQPQHF. The CDR3, as DNA: TGTGCCAGCAGTGGGAGACAGGGACGCAATCAGCCCCAGCATTTT.